Shown below are 16 T cell receptor beta chains from a single sample sequenced in a study of blood T cell repertoires in COVID-19. The assay was immunoSEQ multiplex PCR, and TCRdb's table has in-frame clones only and misses some. The table lists approximately 140,000 clones, 75% to 90% of them singletons, with around 4% in the top ten. Specimen: peripheral blood. These receptors were taken from a woman in her fifties or sixties with active or convalescent COVID-19.

The rearrangement uses TRBV18 and TRBJ2-7; D is ambiguous. V gave up 3 bases and J gave up 3 bases, with 9 bases separating them. The CDR3 runs to 13 residues. The germline V gene encodes CDR1 KGHSH and CDR2 LQKENI. As DNA, the CDR3 is TGTGCCAGCTCACCTACCGTCGGCTACGAGCAGTACTTC. The encoded protein is CASSPTVGYEQYF.

The rearrangement uses TRBV7-9 and TRBJ1-2; D gene unclear. The germline CDR1 and CDR2 sequences are SEHNR and FQNEAQ (reference sequence). The CDR3 extends over 13 amino acids. V was trimmed by 2 bases and J by 2 bases, leaving 6 bases between them. The CDR3 protein is CASSLTDNYGYTF. CDR3 sequence (DNA): TGTGCCAGCAGCTTAACAGACAACTATGGCTACACCTTC.

The CDR3 loop is CASSIRDSTNSPLHF. CDR3 nucleotides: TGTGCCAGCAGCATAAGGGACAGCACTAATTCACCCCTCCACTTT. The chain joins TRBV7-9 to TRBJ1-6, with TRBD1 identical over 7 bases. The length of the CDR3 is 15 residues. The J segment lost 6 bases and the V segment lost 5 bases, leaving 7 bases of the junction unmatched. CDR1 SEHNR and CDR2 FQNEAQ come from the germline V gene (reference sequence).

V is TRBV7-2 and J is TRBJ1-2, with 10 nucleotides matching TRBD1. The CDR3 is 15 amino acids. V shed 4 bases, J shed 4 bases, and the junction held 6 bases outside the gene matches. Germline-derived CDR1 and CDR2 are SGHTA and FQGNSA. The CDR3 DNA follows: TGTGCCAGCAGCTCCCGGACAGGGGGAACCTATGGCTACACCTTC. Translating gives CASSSRTGGTYGYTF.

The J gene is TRBJ1-1, the V gene TRBV10-3; maybe TRBD1 (6 bases). Germline V lookup: CDR1 ENHRY, CDR2 SYGVKD. V lost 7 bases, J lost 5 bases, and 17 bases lay in between. The CDR3 totals 14 residues. The CDR3 spells CAITGGGLGTEAFF. CDR3 sequence (DNA): TGTGCCATCACTGGTGGGGGCTTGGGGACTGAAGCTTTCTTT.

The genes are TRBV5-1 and TRBJ2-3, with TRBD1 matching 7 bases. The CDR3 has 15 amino acids. V gave up 0 bases and J gave up 5 bases; unmatched junction bases: 6. Looked up from germline, CDR1 is SGHRS and CDR2 is YFSETQ. The CDR3 region has the DNA TGCGCCAGCAGCTTGGGACAGGGTAACGGAGATACGCAGTATTTT. Its protein product is CASSLGQGNGDTQYF.

The sample holds one count of this clone. The chain recombines TRBV2 with TRBJ1-6; 11 bases fit TRBD1. The CDR3 contains 15 residues. V lost 7 bases to trimming and J lost 7 bases; unmatched junction nucleotides: 6. The germline V gene encodes CDR1 SNHLY and CDR2 FYNNEI. The DNA of the CDR3 is TGTGCCAGCACTGGACAGGGGGCGAGGAATTCACCCCTCCACTTT. Its protein product is CASTGQGARNSPLHF.

V is TRBV10-3 and J is TRBJ1-2, with 7 positions matching TRBD1. CDR3 length: 15 amino acids. Looked up from germline, CDR1 is ENHRY and CDR2 is SYGVKD. V shed 1 base, J shed 8 bases, and the junction held 10 bases outside the gene matches. The CDR3 region is CAISEFSGTEKGYTF. CDR3 sequence (DNA): TGTGCCATCAGTGAGTTTAGTGGGACAGAAAAAGGCTACACCTTC.

This clone was seen once. V gene TRBV4-1 combines with J gene TRBJ1-4; D is unclear. V lost 4 bases and J 8 bases, leaving 5 bases between the germline ends. The V gene's germline CDR1 is MGHRA and CDR2 YSYEKL. This CDR3 contains 11 residues. CDR3 residues: CASSPSEKLFF. CDR3 bases: TGCGCCAGCAGCCCGAGCGAAAAACTGTTTTTT.

The CDR3: CASSLEGMSDTQYF. In nucleotides, the CDR3 is TGTGCCAGCAGCCTAGAGGGGATGTCAGATACGCAGTATTTT. The chain employs TRBV7-9 and TRBJ2-3; D may correspond to TRBD1 or TRBD2 (5 bases each). The germline gives CDR1 SEHNR, CDR2 FQNEAQ (reference sequence). Deletions cut 5 bases from V and 4 bases from J, with 13 bases between. The length of the CDR3 is 14 residues.

The rearrangement links TRBV9 to TRBJ2-7; TRBD1 matches 11 bases. The trim removed 0 bases at V and 7 bases at J, leaving 9 bases unmatched. This CDR3 contains 16 residues. Germline V gene lookup returns CDR1 SGDLS and CDR2 YYNGEE. The CDR3 is CASSVAAGQGAREQYF. The CDR3 region has the DNA TGTGCCAGCAGCGTAGCTGCAGGACAGGGGGCGAGGGAGCAGTACTTC. The entire variable domain, with the rest obtained from reference TRBV9 and TRBJ2-7, is as follows: DSGVTQTPKHLITATGQRVTLRCSPRSGDLSVYWYQQSLDQGLQFLIQYYNGEERAKGNILERFSAQQFPDLHSELNLSSLELGDSALYFCASSVAAGQGAREQYFGPGTRLTVT.

This clone was recorded only once. V is TRBV4-3 and J is TRBJ1-4; weak D call: TRBD1 (5 bases). The germline V gene has CDR1 LGHNA and CDR2 YSLEER. The V end was cut by 3 bases, the J end by 7 bases, with 15 bases between. CDR3 length: 15 amino acids. This CDR3 reads CASSQAWGGTEKLFF. CDR3 in DNA: TGCGCCAGCAGCCAGGCGTGGGGGGGGACTGAAAAACTGTTTTTT.

Note on this clone: Within the sample, other DNA sequences also encode this same CDR3. This sequence joins TRBV18 and TRBJ2-5; D remains unclear. Germline CDR1 and CDR2: KGHSH and LQKENI. V lost 3 bases, J lost 5 bases, and 4 bases lay in between. The CDR3 totals 11 residues. The CDR3 sequence: CASSPGETQYF. The CDR3 coding sequence is TGTGCCAGCTCACCCGGGGAGACCCAGTACTTC. The variable domain in full, with the rest retrieved from reference TRBV18 and TRBJ2-5, is NAGVMQNPRHLVRRRGQEARLRCSPMKGHSHVYWYRQLPEEGLKFMVYLQKENIIDESGMPKERFSAEFPKEGPSILRIQQVVRGDSAAYFCASSPGETQYFGPGTRLLVL.

The table lists this clone with a count of one. The chain uses TRBV5-8 and TRBJ2-3, with 7 bases that match TRBD1. CDR1 and CDR2 from the germline V gene are SGHTS and YDEGEE. Germline trimming cut 1 base from V and 2 bases from J; bases unmatched to any gene: 1. This CDR3 contains 14 residues. This CDR3 reads CASSLTGVTDTQYF. In nucleotides, the CDR3 is TGTGCCAGCAGCTTGACAGGGGTCACAGATACGCAGTATTTT.

The chain joins TRBV7-6 to TRBJ1-2; TRBD1 matches at 10 bases. Germline CDR1 and CDR2: SGHVS and FNYEAQ. This CDR3 comprises 15 residues. Trimming took 2 bases from V and 8 from J; bases not matched to a gene: 8. In nucleotides, the CDR3 is TGTGCCAGCAGCTTATCCGGGACAGGGGAATTCGGCTACACCTTC. It codes for CASSLSGTGEFGYTF.

This chain links TRBV6-2 or TRBV6-3 with TRBJ2-1, with 15 nucleotides matching TRBD2. Germline values: CDR1 MNHEY, CDR2 SVGEGT. The CDR3 sequence is 16 residues long. With V trimmed by 0 bases and J by 9 bases, 3 bases remained unmatched. The chain's CDR3 is CASSYSGLAGGLEQFF. CDR3 nucleotide sequence: TGTGCCAGCAGTTACTCTGGACTAGCGGGGGGGCTTGAGCAGTTCTTC.